This is a list of T cell receptor beta chains from one sample in a study of HIV-infected children after antiretroviral therapy interruption. A single record per CDR3 protein comes from TCRdb applying MiXCR to the 3' RACE reads. The sample has about 15,000 distinct CDR3 sequences, around 3.3% seen once; the top ten hold around a third. The sequenced sample was CD45RO+ CD8+ T cells from PBMCs, pooled from several time points, obtained from a donor given antiretroviral therapy, either interrupted or continuous. The source of these receptors is a pool of human donors with HIV. Both conserved end residues are part of each CDR3. D genes are given only for firm matches. Clone size is given for some rows only: seen once, a few or many times, or a class if the clone is expanded.

cdr3_length: 16
j_call: TRBJ2-1
d_call: TRBD2
clone_size: many
v_call: TRBV12-3/TRBV12-4
cdr3_aa: CASSPVAGGPTFEQFF
cdr3_nt: TGTGCCAGCAGTCCGGTAGCGGGAGGGCCCACTTTTGAGCAGTTCTTC

cdr3_length: 14
j_call: TRBJ2-7
d_call: TRBD2
clone_size: many
v_call: TRBV6-2/TRBV6-3
cdr3_aa: CASSFPGGSDEQYF
cdr3_nt: TGTGCCAGCAGTTTTCCCGGGGGGAGCGACGAGCAGTACTTC

cdr3_length: 13
j_call: TRBJ2-1
d_call: -
clone_size: -
v_call: TRBV6-5
cdr3_aa: CASSYSGNNEQFF
cdr3_nt: TGTGCCAGCAGTTACTCAGGAAACAATGAGCAGTTCTTC

cdr3_length: 16
j_call: TRBJ2-5
d_call: TRBD2
clone_size: many
v_call: TRBV11-2
cdr3_aa: CASSLGFLAGQETQYF
cdr3_nt: TGTGCCAGCAGCTTAGGCTTCCTAGCGGGGCAAGAGACCCAGTACTTC

cdr3_length: 12
j_call: TRBJ2-5
d_call: -
clone_size: medium-sized
v_call: TRBV29-1
cdr3_aa: CSAGSFQETQYF
cdr3_nt: TGCAGCGCAGGGTCTTTCCAAGAGACCCAGTACTTC

cdr3_length: 18
j_call: TRBJ1-1
d_call: -
clone_size: many
v_call: TRBV28
cdr3_aa: CASSFHRVAGIMNTEAFF
cdr3_nt: TGTGCCAGCAGTTTTCACAGGGTCGCGGGGATAATGAACACTGAAGCTTTCTTT

cdr3_length: 13
j_call: TRBJ1-5
d_call: -
clone_size: -
v_call: TRBV4-2
cdr3_aa: CASSQNGYQPQHF
cdr3_nt: TGTGCCAGCAGCCAAAACGGGTATCAGCCCCAGCATTTT

cdr3_length: 14
j_call: TRBJ2-2
d_call: -
clone_size: many
v_call: TRBV6-1
cdr3_aa: CASSDDPSTGELFF
cdr3_nt: TGTGCCAGCAGCGATGATCCATCCACCGGGGAGCTGTTTTTT

cdr3_length: 14
j_call: TRBJ2-3
d_call: -
clone_size: many
v_call: TRBV11-3
cdr3_aa: CASSSGGRTDTQYF
cdr3_nt: TGTGCCAGCAGCTCTGGGGGTAGGACAGATACGCAGTATTTT

cdr3_length: 18
j_call: TRBJ1-6
d_call: -
clone_size: medium-sized
v_call: TRBV5-5
cdr3_aa: CASSSGRLPESYNSPLHF
cdr3_nt: TGTGCCAGCAGCTCCGGGCGACTGCCGGAGTCCTATAATTCACCCCTCCACTTT

cdr3_length: 14
j_call: TRBJ1-6
d_call: -
clone_size: few
v_call: TRBV12-3/TRBV12-4
cdr3_aa: CASSLQGRRSPLHF
cdr3_nt: TGTGCCAGCAGTTTACAGGGTAGACGTTCACCCCTCCACTTT

cdr3_length: 15
j_call: TRBJ2-5
d_call: TRBD2
clone_size: many
v_call: TRBV6-1
cdr3_aa: CASSEVAGGPETQYF
cdr3_nt: TGTGCCAGCAGTGAAGTAGCGGGAGGGCCAGAGACCCAGTACTTC

cdr3_length: 16
j_call: TRBJ1-5
d_call: -
clone_size: many
v_call: TRBV6-2/TRBV6-3
cdr3_aa: CASSDEVSGPSQPQHF
cdr3_nt: TGTGCCAGCAGTGATGAGGTGAGTGGGCCTAGTCAGCCCCAGCATTTT

cdr3_length: 15
j_call: TRBJ2-3
d_call: -
clone_size: many
v_call: TRBV12-3/TRBV12-4
cdr3_aa: CASRAPGGGLDTQYF
cdr3_nt: TGTGCCAGCAGGGCCCCAGGGGGGGGCCTAGATACGCAGTATTTT

cdr3_length: 11
j_call: TRBJ2-1
d_call: -
clone_size: many
v_call: TRBV4-1
cdr3_aa: CASSLALEQFF
cdr3_nt: TGCGCCAGCAGCCTGGCCCTGGAGCAGTTCTTC

cdr3_length: 16
j_call: TRBJ2-3
d_call: TRBD2
clone_size: many
v_call: TRBV20-1
cdr3_aa: CSARDILAGTTDTQYF
cdr3_nt: TGCAGTGCTAGAGATATATTAGCGGGGACCACAGATACGCAGTATTTT

cdr3_length: 11
j_call: TRBJ2-7
d_call: -
clone_size: many
v_call: TRBV10-1
cdr3_aa: CASSDSYEQYF
cdr3_nt: TGCGCCAGCAGTGACTCCTACGAGCAGTACTTC

cdr3_length: 15
j_call: TRBJ2-1
d_call: -
clone_size: many
v_call: TRBV10-3
cdr3_aa: CAISVTAEATNEQFF
cdr3_nt: TGTGCCATCAGTGTAACGGCTGAGGCAACCAATGAGCAGTTCTTC

cdr3_length: 14
j_call: TRBJ2-7
d_call: TRBD1
clone_size: many
v_call: TRBV6-6
cdr3_aa: CASSMGTESYEQYF
cdr3_nt: TGTGCCAGCAGTATGGGGACAGAATCCTACGAGCAGTACTTC

cdr3_length: 16
j_call: TRBJ2-3
d_call: TRBD2
clone_size: many
v_call: TRBV6-1
cdr3_aa: CASQASLGGGGDTQYF
cdr3_nt: TGTGCCAGCCAGGCTTCGTTGGGGGGGGGTGGAGATACGCAGTATTTT

cdr3_length: 19
j_call: TRBJ2-6
d_call: TRBD1
clone_size: many
v_call: TRBV28
cdr3_aa: CASSPHHGDSRSGANVLTF
cdr3_nt: TGTGCCAGCAGCCCACACCACGGGGACAGCCGCTCTGGGGCCAACGTCCTGACTTTC

cdr3_length: 15
j_call: TRBJ2-1
d_call: TRBD2
clone_size: many
v_call: TRBV24-1
cdr3_aa: CATSDLPTSPNEQFF
cdr3_nt: TGTGCCACCAGTGATTTGCCGACTAGCCCGAATGAGCAGTTCTTC

cdr3_length: 16
j_call: TRBJ2-4
d_call: -
clone_size: many
v_call: TRBV12-3/TRBV12-4
cdr3_aa: CASSPGRPLAKNIQYF
cdr3_nt: TGTGCCAGCAGCCCGGGACGGCCTTTAGCCAAAAACATTCAGTACTTC

cdr3_length: 12
j_call: TRBJ2-6
d_call: -
clone_size: many
v_call: TRBV10-2
cdr3_aa: CATGSGANVLTF
cdr3_nt: TGCGCCACTGGCTCTGGGGCCAACGTCCTGACTTTC

cdr3_length: 13
j_call: TRBJ1-1
d_call: -
clone_size: many
v_call: TRBV20-1
cdr3_aa: CSAREGGDTEAFF
cdr3_nt: TGCAGTGCTAGAGAAGGGGGGGACACTGAAGCTTTCTTT

cdr3_length: 13
j_call: TRBJ2-7
d_call: TRBD1
clone_size: many
v_call: TRBV7-9
cdr3_aa: CASSSRQGREQYF
cdr3_nt: TGTGCCAGCAGCTCTCGACAGGGCCGGGAGCAGTACTTC